This T cell receptor (beta chain) originates from a study of blood T cells in healthy people across ages. Then a second PCR, running about 6 to 11 cycles, was carried out with a sample-barcoded 5' primer and a J-beta primer mix. TCRdb redid the calling of the 5' RACE reads with MiXCR, one entry per CDR3 protein. The repertoire has 650,000 to 800,000 distinct CDR3 sequences, about 42% of them found once; the top ten carry roughly 18%. The draw of peripheral blood yielded approximately 10 milliliters from each donor. Deletions cut 6 bases from V and 6 bases from J, with 20 bases between. Per the germline V gene, CDR1 is DFQATT and CDR2 is SNEGSKA (reference sequence). The CDR3 covers 14 residues.

The J gene is TRBJ1-2, the V gene TRBV20-1; D uncertain. The receptor comes from a man between 60 and 75 years old in good health. Sequenced input: blood. CDR3 nucleotides: TGCAGTGCGCAGACTTGGACGGCCGTCGATGGCTACACCTTC. Protein product: CSAQTWTAVDGYTF.